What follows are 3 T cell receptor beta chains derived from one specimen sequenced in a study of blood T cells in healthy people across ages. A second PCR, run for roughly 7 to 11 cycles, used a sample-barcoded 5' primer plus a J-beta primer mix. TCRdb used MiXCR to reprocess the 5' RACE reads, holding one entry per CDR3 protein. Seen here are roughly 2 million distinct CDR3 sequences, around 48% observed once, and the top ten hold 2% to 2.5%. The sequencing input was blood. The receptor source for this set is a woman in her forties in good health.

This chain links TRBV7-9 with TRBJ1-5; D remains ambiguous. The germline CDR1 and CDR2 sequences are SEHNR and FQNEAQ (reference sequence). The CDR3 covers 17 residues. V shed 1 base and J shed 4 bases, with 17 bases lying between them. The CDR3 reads CASSLGVGDLINQPQHF. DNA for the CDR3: TGTGCCAGCAGCTTAGGTGTAGGCGATTTGATAAATCAGCCCCAGCATTTT. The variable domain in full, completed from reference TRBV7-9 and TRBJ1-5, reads DTGVSQNPRHKITKRGQNVTFRCDPISEHNRLYWYRQTLGQGPEFLTYFQNEAQLEKSRLLSDRFSAERPKGSFSTLEIQRTEQGDSAMYLCASSLGVGDLINQPQHFGDGTRLSIL.

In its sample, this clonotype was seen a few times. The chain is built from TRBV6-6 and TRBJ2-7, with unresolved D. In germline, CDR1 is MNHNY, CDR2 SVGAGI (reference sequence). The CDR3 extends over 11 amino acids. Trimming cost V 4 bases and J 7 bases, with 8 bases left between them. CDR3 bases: TGTGCCAGCAGTTCCGTTGGTGAGCAGTACTTC. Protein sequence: CASSSVGEQYF.

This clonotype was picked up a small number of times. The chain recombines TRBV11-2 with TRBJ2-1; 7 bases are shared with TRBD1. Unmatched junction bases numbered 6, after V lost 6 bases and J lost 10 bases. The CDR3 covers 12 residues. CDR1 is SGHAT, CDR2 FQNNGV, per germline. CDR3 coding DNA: TGTGCCAGCAGGTACAGGGGAACGGAGCAGTTCTTC. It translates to CASRYRGTEQFF.